This T cell receptor (beta chain) was captured in a study of blood T cells in healthy people across ages. Through a sample-barcoded 5' primer and a J-beta primer mix, a second PCR was run for about 6 to 11 cycles. TCRdb analysed the 5' RACE reads with MiXCR anew, one entry per CDR3 protein. This sample carries approximately 1,700,000 distinct CDR3 sequences, about two fifths of them seen once, and the ten largest clones take 20% to 25%. The clonotype originates from a human donor in good health. The material sequenced was blood.

CDR3 DNA sequence: TGCGCCAGCAGCTTGGTGTACAGGGGAGCCAAAAACATTCAGTACTTC. The encoded protein is CASSLVYRGAKNIQYF. This sequence joins TRBV5-1 and TRBJ2-4; 7 bases fit TRBD1. Per the germline V gene, CDR1 is SGHRS and CDR2 is YFSETQ. CDR3 length: 16 residues. After removal of 0 bases from V and 0 bases from J, the junction contained 3 bases not matched to a gene.